A selection of T cell receptor beta chains follows, all from one sample in a study of T-cell reconstitution after alpha-beta-depleted transplantation in children. TCRdb independently ran MiXCR on the PCR reads; one entry per CDR3 protein. Here the sample spans 600,000 to 700,000 distinct CDR3 sequences, over 15% being singletons. The sequenced sample was PBMCs from the stem cell graft donor, obtained from the stem cell graft. Receptor source: a human donor who donated a stem cell graft to a child with acute myeloid leukemia. CDR3s include the opening cysteine and the closing phenylalanine or tryptophan. D genes are given only for firm matches. A clone size is listed for some rows: how often the clone was seen (once, few, many), or a class if it is expanded.

TRBV18	.	.	TRBJ1-2	CASSPDLPNYGYTF	TGTGCCAGCTCCCCCGACCTACCCAACTATGGCTACACCTTC
TRBV7-9	few	.	TRBJ1-6	CASSLDGGNSPLHF	TGTGCCAGCAGCTTAGACGGAGGGAACTCACCCCTCCACTTT
TRBV5-1	many	.	TRBJ1-2	CASSSNIDGYTF	TGCGCCAGCAGCTCAAATATCGACGGCTACACCTTC
TRBV7-2	many	.	TRBJ2-7	CASSLWDGYEQYF	TGTGCCAGCAGCTTATGGGACGGCTACGAGCAGTACTTC
TRBV10-2	many	.	TRBJ1-1	CASTAEGVDTEAFF	TGCGCCAGCACCGCTGAAGGAGTAGACACTGAAGCTTTCTTT
TRBV18	.	TRBD1	TRBJ2-3	CASSPRIRRTGGPDTQYF	TGTGCCAGCTCACCAAGGATTCGTAGGACAGGGGGCCCAGATACGCAGTATTTT
TRBV5-5	few	TRBD1	TRBJ2-7	CASSLGDSGTGVSYEQYF	TGTGCCAGCAGCTTGGGAGACTCCGGGACAGGGGTATCCTACGAGCAGTACTTC
TRBV20-1	many	.	TRBJ2-1	CSSWPLGGRYNEQFF	TGCAGTTCCTGGCCCCTTGGGGGGCGGTACAATGAGCAGTTCTTC
TRBV20-1	many	.	TRBJ2-5	CSARSVREQETQYF	TGCAGTGCTAGATCGGTCAGGGAGCAAGAGACCCAGTACTTC
TRBV20-1	many	.	TRBJ1-5	CSAPPEVGVAQPQHF	TGCAGTGCTCCGCCCGAGGTGGGGGTAGCTCAGCCCCAGCATTTT
TRBV9	few	.	TRBJ2-2	CASSVNPTLNTGELFF	TGTGCCAGCAGCGTTAATCCTACGTTGAACACCGGGGAGCTGTTTTTT
TRBV6-1	few	.	TRBJ1-5	CASSTMNLRNQPQHF	TGTGCCAGCAGTACTATGAATCTTCGCAATCAGCCCCAGCATTTT
TRBV29-1	.	TRBD1	TRBJ2-7	CSVALTGANSYEQYF	TGCAGCGTTGCCCTGACAGGGGCGAATTCCTACGAGCAGTACTTC
TRBV6-5	few	TRBD2	TRBJ2-1	CASSSNTGTRVEQFF	TGTGCCAGCAGTTCCAACACCGGGACTAGAGTTGAGCAGTTCTTC